Sequencing of this T cell receptor beta chain was carried out in a study of human T cells and chemical hapten exposure. Overall study results and limits: All donors were alopecia patients, so their immunity may differ from that of healthy people. In comparison with controls, expanded TCRs gave rise to a significantly larger number of large CDR3 similarity clusters.

Germline V lookup: CDR1 SNHLY, CDR2 FYNNEI. The germline V and J ends were trimmed by 8 bases and 8 bases, with 9 bases remaining between them. CDR3 length: 10 amino acids. On this clonotype: Its matching antigen is unknown.

TCRdb itself ran the RACE reads through MiXCR, one entry per CDR3 protein. The sample yields approximately 370,000 distinct CDR3 sequences, around 5.5% seen once. Described time point: pre-sensitization, week 0. Regarding treatment: therapeutic diphenylcyclopropenone sensitization with weekly scalp DPC. The sequenced sample was whole blood, obtained in connection with sensitization to the hapten diphenylcyclopropenone (DPC). This receptor was identified in a woman younger than 30 with alopecia areata. Some clones in this sample may be carry-over from other donors' samples. This chain uses TRBV2 with TRBJ1-2; no clear D. DNA of the CDR3: TGTGCCAGCCACCACGAGGGCTACACCTTC. Protein product: CASHHEGYTF.